The 31 T cell receptor beta chains given below trace back to one sample, sequenced in a study of T cell responses to AZD1222 COVID-19 vaccine. Method: immunoSEQ multiplex PCR; TCRdb's copy keeps in-frame clones and lacks some. The sample has approximately 61,000 clones, around 80% seen once. The material was peripheral blood, obtained 28 days after the second AZD1222 dose. These receptors were taken from an adult who received the AZD1222 COVID-19 vaccine.

J is TRBJ1-1 and V is TRBV7-8, with D possibly TRBD1 on 6 matching bases. This CDR3 is 14 amino acids long. The germline CDR1 and CDR2 sequences are SGHVS and FQNEAQ. V was clipped by 5 bases and J by 2 bases, with 12 bases between them. CDR3 bases: TGTGCCAGCAGCCGCACAGGGTTTAACACTGAAGCTTTCTTT. It codes for CASSRTGFNTEAFF.

The CDR3 here is CASSDSSGLTDTQYF. CDR3 DNA sequence: TGTGCCAGTAGTGACTCTAGCGGGCTCACAGATACGCAGTATTTT. The V call is TRBV19, the J call TRBJ2-3; 8 nucleotides align to TRBD2. CDR1 is LNHDA and CDR2 is SQIVND in the germline V gene (reference sequence). The CDR3 is 15 amino acids. V was pared by 5 bases and J by 2 bases, with 6 bases of the junction left unmatched.

The chain couples TRBV29-1 to TRBJ2-3; the D is unclear. V was cut by 5 bases and J by 3 bases, with 3 bases left in between. This CDR3 comprises 10 residues. Germline V gene data show CDR1 as SQVTM and CDR2 as ANQGSEA. The CDR3 nucleotides are TGCAGCGTTCAAACAGATACGCAGTATTTT. The encoded protein is CSVQTDTQYF.

The chain links TRBV10-3 to TRBJ1-2, with a weak D call TRBD1 (5 bases). CDR1 is ENHRY, CDR2 SYGVKD, per germline. The CDR3 totals 14 residues. V dropped 9 bases and J dropped 2 bases, with 16 bases sitting between them. CDR3 amino acids: CAILLPGDNYGYTF. The CDR3 nucleotides read TGTGCCATACTCCTCCCCGGGGACAACTATGGCTACACCTTC.

In its sample, this clone was seen once. The chain joins TRBV7-3 to TRBJ1-2; unclear D gene. Germline V CDR1 and CDR2: SGHTA, FQGTGA. V was cut by 5 bases and J by 7 bases, with 17 bases left in between. The CDR3 sequence is 14 residues long. The CDR3 loop reads CASSPAEIRGGYTF. The CDR3 DNA follows: TGTGCCAGCAGCCCCGCGGAAATTCGGGGTGGCTACACCTTC.

The gene calls are TRBV7-9 and TRBJ2-6, with D tentatively TRBD1 (5 bases). This CDR3 region has 11 residues. V lost 11 bases to trimming and J lost 4 bases, with 6 bases between them. CDR1 and CDR2 from the germline V gene are SEHNR and FQNEAQ (reference sequence). As DNA, the CDR3 is TGTGCCCAGGGCGGGGCCAACGTCCTGACTTTC. Its translation is CAQGGANVLTF. The full variable domain, in which reference TRBV7-9 and TRBJ2-6 provide the parts outside the CDR3, is DTGVSQNPRHKITKRGQNVTFRCDPISEHNRLYWYRQTLGQGPEFLTYFQNEAQLEKSRLLSDRFSAERPKGSFSTLEIQRTEQGDSAMYLCAQGGANVLTFGAGSRLTVL.

This clone was counted a few times. The chain carries TRBV15 and TRBJ1-3; weak D call: TRBD1 (5 bases). The CDR3 runs to 14 residues. The V end lost 4 bases, the J end lost 2 bases, and 9 bases lay between the germline ends. Germline CDR1 reads LNHNV; CDR2 reads YYDKDF (reference sequence). The CDR3: CATSTRQTGNTIYF. The CDR3 DNA follows: TGTGCCACCAGCACAAGACAGACTGGAAACACCATATATTTT.

The chain links TRBV27 to TRBJ1-2; a weak D match, TRBD1 (6 bases). CDR1 is MNHEY and CDR2 is SMNVEV in the germline V gene (reference sequence). V lost 3 bases to trimming and J lost 14 bases, with 16 bases between them. This CDR3 comprises 12 residues. CDR3 sequence: CASSFDRQVETF. CDR3 nucleotide sequence: TGTGCCAGCAGTTTCGACAGGCAGGTTGAAACCTTC.

This chain connects TRBV2 to TRBJ2-3; D is unclear. CDR1 and CDR2 (germline): SNHLY, FYNNEI. V was cut by 9 bases and J by 3 bases, with 13 bases left in between. The CDR3 loop spans 13 amino acids. CDR3: CASDGSRTDTQYF. CDR3 in DNA: TGTGCCAGTGACGGGTCTCGGACAGATACGCAGTATTTT.

The chain couples TRBV7-2 to TRBJ2-7, with TRBD2 matching over 9 bases. The CDR3 runs to 15 residues. Germline V gene data show CDR1 as SGHTA and CDR2 as FQGNSA. With V trimmed by 1 base and J by 1 base, 2 bases remained unmatched. Here the CDR3 reads CASSLDAGGSYEQYF. CDR3 nucleotide sequence: TGTGCCAGCAGCTTAGACGCGGGGGGGTCCTACGAGCAGTACTTC.

The chain employs TRBV5-1 and TRBJ2-7, with a weak D call TRBD1 (6 bases). The CDR3 sequence is 13 residues long. Germline V gene data show CDR1 as SGHRS and CDR2 as YFSETQ. The germline V and J ends were trimmed by 4 bases and 4 bases, with 12 bases remaining between them. This CDR3 is CASSRGQPYEQYF. The DNA for the CDR3 is TGCGCCAGCAGCCGTGGACAGCCTTACGAGCAGTACTTC.

In this sample, this clone turned up a few times. The chain recombines TRBV10-2 with TRBJ2-3; 9 bases are shared with TRBD2. The V gene's germline CDR1 is WSHSY and CDR2 SAAADI. The CDR3 covers 14 residues. The ends lost 7 bases at V and 1 base at J; junction bases unmatched: 3. CDR3 residues: CASMPSGGTDTQYF. Here the CDR3 DNA reads TGCGCCAGCATGCCTAGCGGGGGCACAGATACGCAGTATTTT.

The V call is TRBV2, the J call TRBJ2-3; possibly TRBD1 for D (5 bases). This CDR3 has 13 residues. Germline CDR1 and CDR2: SNHLY and FYNNEI. V lost 6 bases to trimming and J lost 6 bases, with 13 bases between them. CDR3 in amino acids: CASRETGPDTQYF. CDR3 coding DNA: TGTGCCAGCAGAGAAACAGGACCCGATACGCAGTATTTT. The full variable domain, completed using reference TRBV2 and TRBJ2-3, is EPEVTQTPSHQVTQMGQEVILRCVPISNHLYFYWYRQILGQKVEFLVSFYNNEISEKSEIFDDQFSVERPDGSNFTLKIRSTKLEDSAMYFCASRETGPDTQYFGPGTRLTVL.

This clone was found once. The chain employs TRBV7-8 and TRBJ1-3; tentatively, D is TRBD1 (5 bases). Germline values: CDR1 SGHVS, CDR2 FQNEAQ. V was cut by 5 bases and J by 0 bases, with 14 bases left in between. CDR3 size: 16 residues. CDR3 nucleotides: TGTGCCAGCAGCACGCAGGGTACGCACTCTGGAAACACCATATATTTT. It translates to CASSTQGTHSGNTIYF.

The chain joins TRBV7-9 to TRBJ2-7; 7 nucleotides line up with TRBD2. The CDR3 has 14 residues. Germline assignment: CDR1 SEHNR and CDR2 FQNEAQ (reference sequence). V dropped 5 bases and J dropped 5; count of bases not matched to a gene: 9. The CDR3 reads CASSQGGRPHEQYF. CDR3 coding DNA: TGTGCCAGCAGCCAGGGAGGGCGCCCCCACGAGCAGTACTTC.

This clone appeared a few times. The V call is TRBV6-5, the J call TRBJ2-7; tentatively, D is TRBD2 (5 bases). V was trimmed by 2 bases and J by 7 bases, leaving 12 bases between them. The CDR3 extends over 13 amino acids. Germline V gene lookup returns CDR1 MNHEY and CDR2 SVGAGI. CDR3 amino acids: CASSYALSGEQYF. DNA of the CDR3: TGTGCCAGCAGTTACGCTCTATCGGGAGAGCAGTACTTC.

This chain connects TRBV5-1 to TRBJ2-5, with 10 bases matching TRBD1. V shed 5 bases, J shed 1 base, and the junction held 8 bases outside the gene matches. The CDR3 sequence is 16 residues long. The germline gives CDR1 SGHRS, CDR2 YFSETQ. CDR3 in DNA: TGCGCCAGCAGATCCGGGACAGGGGATTTCCAAGAGACCCAGTACTTC. Amino acid sequence: CASRSGTGDFQETQYF.

The chain has TRBV5-1 and TRBJ2-2; D is ambiguous. CDR1 SGHRS and CDR2 YFSETQ come from the germline V gene. The CDR3 consists of 13 residues. Trimming stripped 5 bases from V and 5 bases from J, with 10 bases between. The CDR3 loop reads CASSRGDTGELFF. CDR3 DNA: TGCGCCAGCAGTCGTGGGGATACCGGGGAGCTGTTTTTT.

The chain carries TRBV7-3 and TRBJ2-1; D remains ambiguous. Trimming shortened V by 2 bases and J by 2 bases, and 7 bases separated the two germline ends. Germline loops: CDR1 SGHTA, CDR2 FQGTGA. The CDR3 is made up of 14 amino acids. The CDR3, as DNA: TGTGCCAGCAGCTTATTTAGCACCTACAATGAGCAGTTCTTC. Its translation: CASSLFSTYNEQFF.

This chain links TRBV6-6 with TRBJ2-2; TRBD2 matches at 7 bases. Germline trimming cut 6 bases from V and 0 bases from J; bases unmatched to any gene: 4. CDR3 size: 15 residues. Germline loops: CDR1 MNHNY, CDR2 SVGAGI (reference sequence). The CDR3 nucleotides are TGTGCCAGCAGCCCGGCGGGGGCGAACACCGGGGAGCTGTTTTTT. Amino acid sequence: CASSPAGANTGELFF.

The genes are TRBV29-1 and TRBJ2-1; the match to TRBD2 covers 16 bases. Germline CDR1 reads SQVTM; CDR2 reads ANQGSEA. V lost 6 bases, J lost 2 bases, and 16 bases stayed unmatched. The CDR3 loop spans 20 amino acids. In DNA, the CDR3 is TGCAGCGTAATGGGTCTCGGGACTAGCGGGAGGGCCGGAACCTACAATGAGCAGTTCTTC. Protein product: CSVMGLGTSGRAGTYNEQFF.

CDR3 bases: TGCGCCAGCAGACATGGACAGGCTTCCGACGAGCAGTACTTC. Translating it yields CASRHGQASDEQYF. V gene TRBV5-1 combines with J gene TRBJ2-7, with 7 bases fitting TRBD1. This CDR3 has 14 amino acids. The germline V gene encodes CDR1 SGHRS and CDR2 YFSETQ. Trimming removed 5 bases from V and 5 bases from J; junction bases left unmatched: 10. The full variable domain, in which reference TRBV5-1 and TRBJ2-7 provide the parts outside the CDR3, is KAGVTQTPRYLIKTRGQQVTLSCSPISGHRSVSWYQQTPGQGLQFLFEYFSETQRNKGNFPGRFSGRQFSNSRSEMNVSTLELGDSALYLCASRHGQASDEQYFGPGTRLTVT.

A few counts support this clone. The rearrangement joins TRBV6-5 to TRBJ1-1; no clear D gene. The CDR3 runs 13 residues. Germline CDR1 reads MNHEY; CDR2 reads SVGAGI. V dropped 7 bases and J dropped 5 bases, with 14 bases sitting between them. The CDR3 DNA follows: TGTGCCAGCACCCTAGGAGAGAGGACTGAAGCTTTCTTT. Translated, it gives CASTLGERTEAFF.

The chain combines TRBV11-2 with TRBJ2-7, with D perhaps matching TRBD1 (6 bases). The germline V gene has CDR1 SGHAT and CDR2 FQNNGV. Trimming pared 5 bases from V and 5 bases from J, leaving 13 bases between. This CDR3 is 13 amino acids long. The CDR3 DNA sequence: TGTGCCAGCAGCGCAGTACAGGGTAACGAGCAGTACTTC. It translates to CASSAVQGNEQYF.

The V gene is TRBV28, the J gene TRBJ2-7; 7 nucleotides line up with TRBD1. This CDR3 spans 14 amino acids. Germline CDR1 and CDR2: MDHEN and SYDVKM. The V gene end was trimmed by 2 bases and the J gene end by 3 bases; junction bases not matched to a gene: 4. CDR3 nucleotide sequence: TGTGCCAGCAGTTTAGTACAGGGGATCTACGAGCAGTACTTC. Protein: CASSLVQGIYEQYF. Drawing the rest from reference TRBV28 and TRBJ2-7, the complete variable domain is DVKVTQSSRYLVKRTGEKVFLECVQDMDHENMFWYRQDPGLGLRLIYFSYDVKMKEKGDIPEGYSVSREKKERFSLILESASTNQTSMYLCASSLVQGIYEQYFGPGTRLTVT.

V gene TRBV5-1 combines with J gene TRBJ1-3; D uncertain. The V end was cut by 1 base, the J end by 1 base, with 3 bases between. This CDR3 has 13 amino acids. CDR1 and CDR2 from the germline V gene are SGHRS and YFSETQ. The CDR3 spells CASSLRSGNTIYF. The DNA for the CDR3 is TGCGCCAGCAGCTTGCGGTCTGGAAACACCATATATTTT. The full variable domain, rest sourced from reference TRBV5-1 and TRBJ1-3, is KAGVTQTPRYLIKTRGQQVTLSCSPISGHRSVSWYQQTPGQGLQFLFEYFSETQRNKGNFPGRFSGRQFSNSRSEMNVSTLELGDSALYLCASSLRSGNTIYFGEGSWLTVV.

This chain joins TRBV2 and TRBJ1-3; 7 bases align to TRBD1. The V and J ends lost 7 bases and 2 bases, in that order; junction bases with no gene match: 2. Germline V lookup: CDR1 SNHLY, CDR2 FYNNEI. CDR3 size: 13 residues. CDR3 protein: CASNRGPGNTIYF. CDR3 nucleotides: TGTGCCAGCAACAGGGGCCCTGGAAACACCATATATTTT.

The rearrangement joins TRBV11-2 to TRBJ2-7; 9 nucleotides align to TRBD2. The CDR3 spans 16 residues. Trimming at V came to 2 bases and at J to 1 base, leaving 6 bases not matched to a gene. The V gene's germline CDR1 is SGHAT and CDR2 FQNNGV. CDR3: CASSLQIAGASYEQYF. The CDR3 DNA reads TGTGCCAGCAGCTTACAAATAGCGGGAGCGTCCTACGAGCAGTACTTC.

The chain joins TRBV11-2 to TRBJ1-3, with a possible D match to TRBD1 (5 bases). Trimming took 8 bases from V and 4 from J, leaving 9 bases between them. This CDR3 spans 12 amino acids. Germline V lookup: CDR1 SGHAT, CDR2 FQNNGV. The CDR3 is CASGAPGNTIYF. In DNA form, the CDR3 reads TGTGCCAGCGGGGCCCCGGGAAACACCATATATTTT. The full variable domain, rest sourced from reference TRBV11-2 and TRBJ1-3, is EAGVAQSPRYKIIEKRQSVAFWCNPISGHATLYWYQQILGQGPKLLIQFQNNGVVDDSQLPKDRFSAERLKGVDSTLKIQPAKLEDSAVYLCASGAPGNTIYFGEGSWLTVV.

The chain combines TRBV29-1 with TRBJ2-1; 9 nucleotides match TRBD2. The CDR3 extends over 15 amino acids. The junction had 9 bases not matched to a gene; V was cut back by 2 bases and J by 7 bases. Germline V gives CDR1 SQVTM, CDR2 ANQGSEA. Here the CDR3 DNA reads TGCAGCGTTGAACCATTGGGCAGCGGGAGGAATGAGCAGTTCTTC. This sequence encodes CSVEPLGSGRNEQFF.

The chain uses TRBV7-2 and TRBJ2-3; 11 bases align to TRBD2. V lost 7 bases to trimming and J lost 5 bases; unmatched junction nucleotides: 5. Germline V lookup: CDR1 SGHTA, CDR2 FQGNSA. CDR3 size: 14 residues. CDR3 region: CASTPTSGGDTQYF. CDR3 coding DNA: TGTGCCAGCACCCCCACTAGCGGGGGAGATACGCAGTATTTT.